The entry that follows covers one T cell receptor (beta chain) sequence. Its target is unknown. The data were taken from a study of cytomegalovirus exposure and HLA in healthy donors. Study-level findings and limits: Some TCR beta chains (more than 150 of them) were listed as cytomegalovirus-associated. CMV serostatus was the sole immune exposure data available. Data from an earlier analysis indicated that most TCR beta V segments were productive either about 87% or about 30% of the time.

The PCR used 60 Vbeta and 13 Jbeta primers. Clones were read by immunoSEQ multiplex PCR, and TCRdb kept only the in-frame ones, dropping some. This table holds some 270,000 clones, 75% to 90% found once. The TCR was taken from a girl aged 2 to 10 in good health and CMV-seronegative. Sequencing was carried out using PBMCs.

The DNA of the CDR3 is TGTGCCAGCAGCGGCGGGGAAGAGACCCAGTACTTC. Protein: CASSGGEETQYF. This sequence joins TRBV2 and TRBJ2-5, with a weak D call TRBD2 (6 bases). The germline V and J ends were trimmed by 6 bases and 3 bases, with 8 bases remaining between them. This CDR3 spans 12 amino acids. In germline, CDR1 is SNHLY, CDR2 FYNNEI.